A single sample gave rise to the 12 T cell receptor beta chains below, sequenced in a study of cytomegalovirus exposure and HLA in healthy donors. Sequenced by immunoSEQ multiplex PCR; TCRdb stores in-frame clones only, minus some. The sample records 260,000 or so clones, 85% to 90% being singletons. Sequencing was done on a sample of PBMCs. The receptors were gathered from a man aged 18-30 years in good health and CMV-seronegative.

The V and J genes are TRBV10-2 and TRBJ2-7; TRBD1 agrees at 8 bases. CDR3 size: 12 residues. Germline V gene sequence: CDR1 WSHSY, CDR2 SAAADI. V shed 6 bases, J shed 6 bases, and the junction held 4 bases outside the gene matches. The CDR3 coding sequence is TGCGCCAGCAGCCAGGGGGCCTCCGAGCAGTACTTC. Encoded protein: CASSQGASEQYF.

For the CDR3, the DNA is TGTGCCAGCAGTTACCAAGAGGACAACTCCTACGAGCAGTACTTC. Translated, it gives CASSYQEDNSYEQYF. The rearrangement uses TRBV6-7 and TRBJ2-7; D is perhaps TRBD1 (5 bases). TRBV6-7 belongs to the ORF category, with a function that is uncertain. The CDR3 consists of 15 residues. Deletions cut 2 bases from V and 0 bases from J, with 11 bases between.

The sample holds one count of this clone. The V gene is TRBV30, the J gene TRBJ2-7; D is perhaps TRBD1 (6 bases). The CDR3 contains 13 residues. Germline lookup yields CDR1 GTSNPN and CDR2 SVGIG (reference sequence). V gave up 2 bases and J gave up 1 base, with 9 bases separating them. In DNA form, the CDR3 reads TGTGCCTGGAGTCTCACAGGGTCCTACGAGCAGTACTTC. Translating gives CAWSLTGSYEQYF.

The J gene is TRBJ2-3, the V gene TRBV27, with 10 bases aligning to TRBD2. The germline CDR1 and CDR2 sequences are MNHEY and SMNVEV (reference sequence). This CDR3 has 15 residues. With V trimmed by 6 bases and J by 3 bases, 6 bases remained unmatched. CDR3 DNA: TGTGCCAGCAGCCTTAGCGGGGGGTCGACAGATACGCAGTATTTT. This gives the protein CASSLSGGSTDTQYF.

The chain joins TRBV2 to TRBJ2-3, with D possibly being TRBD2 (6 bases). V was clipped by 4 bases and J by 4 bases, with 12 bases between them. Per germline, CDR1 SNHLY and CDR2 FYNNEI. The CDR3 covers 14 residues. The CDR3 coding sequence is TGTGCCAGCAGTGGAGAACTAGCTGCAGATACGCAGTATTTT. It encodes CASSGELAADTQYF.

This sequence joins TRBV6-5 and TRBJ2-2; 9 bases map to TRBD1. Unmatched junction bases numbered 4, after V lost 8 bases and J lost 6 bases. The germline V gene has CDR1 MNHEY and CDR2 SVGAGI. The CDR3 extends over 13 amino acids. CDR3: CASEGTGPGELFF. CDR3 DNA: TGTGCCAGCGAAGGGACAGGGCCCGGGGAGCTGTTTTTT.

This clone was recorded a few times. The chain links TRBV18 to TRBJ2-7; 8 bases are a match to TRBD1. V dropped 5 bases and J dropped 5; count of bases not matched to a gene: 8. CDR3 length equals 14 residues. The germline gives CDR1 KGHSH, CDR2 LQKENI. The CDR3 DNA reads as TGTGCCAGCTCAGGGGGACAGGATGGACACGAGCAGTACTTC. Protein sequence: CASSGGQDGHEQYF.

DNA of the CDR3: TGTGCCTGGAGTGTCAGGGGGAGGTTGAGGGAGCTGTTTTTT. This codes for CAWSVRGRLRELFF. This chain links TRBV30 with TRBJ2-2; weak D call: TRBD1 (7 bases). The CDR3 length is 14 residues. V was pared by 0 bases and J by 9 bases, with 14 bases between. CDR1 and CDR2 (germline): GTSNPN, SVGIG (reference sequence). Complete variable domain (other parts from reference TRBV30 and TRBJ2-2): SQTIHQWPATLVQPVGSPLSLECTVEGTSNPNLYWYRQAAGRGLQLLFYSVGIGQISSEVPQNLSASRPQDRQFILSSKKLLLSDSGFYLCAWSVRGRLRELFFGEGSRLTVL.

The CDR3 bases are TGTGCCAGCAGTTCCCTTAGACTCAATAGCAGGGTTAGCACAGATACGCAGTATTTT. Residues: CASSSLRLNSRVSTDTQYF. This sequence joins TRBV27 and TRBJ2-3; a possible D gene is TRBD1 (5 bases). Per germline, CDR1 MNHEY and CDR2 SMNVEV (reference sequence). The CDR3 covers 19 residues. V lost 4 bases to trimming and J lost 0 bases, with 23 bases between them.

This sequence joins TRBV9 and TRBJ2-5; 9 nucleotides line up with TRBD2. The CDR3 totals 14 residues. Germline CDR1 and CDR2: SGDLS and YYNGEE. J lost 4 bases, V lost 3 bases, and 4 bases had no gene match. The CDR3, as DNA: TGTGCCAGCAGCGCTTTAGCGGGAGTAGAGACCCAGTACTTC. It is translated as CASSALAGVETQYF.

This clone was counted a single time. V usage is TRBV18 and J usage is TRBJ2-7; TRBD2 matches at 7 bases. This CDR3 comprises 16 residues. Germline V gives CDR1 KGHSH, CDR2 LQKENI. J lost 6 bases, V lost 6 bases, and 17 bases had no gene match. Written as DNA, the CDR3 is TGTGCCAGCTCTCCGACCCCGGGGGGTAGTTCGGGCGAGCAGTACTTC. Translation: CASSPTPGGSSGEQYF.

The chain recombines TRBV6-1 with TRBJ2-3; tentative D call: TRBD2 (8 bases). Trimming removed 7 bases at V and 7 bases at J, with 21 bases between. Germline CDR1 reads MNHNS; CDR2 reads SASEGT. The CDR3 is 15 amino acids. The CDR3 DNA reads as TGTGCCAGCACGAGGGGGCGGGGGGAATTTTATACGCAGTATTTT. Amino acid sequence: CASTRGRGEFYTQYF.